This TCR beta chain was captured in a study of shared clonotypes between healthy human individuals. At a deep level, the assay was run. Only in-frame clones appear in the TCRdb table, and some are missing; sequencing was by immunoSEQ multiplex PCR. The sample lists roughly 640,000 clones, around 67% occurring once. This clone was observed at least ten times. Within the sample, other DNA sequences also encode this same CDR3. Trimming pared 8 bases from V and 2 bases from J, leaving 16 bases between. The V gene's germline CDR1 is SGHTA and CDR2 FQGNSA. The CDR3 is 15 residues long. The TCR sequence derives from a woman between 25 and 40 years old in good health. This chain joins TRBV7-2 and TRBJ1-3; D uncertain. Sequenced input: memory CD4+ T cells sorted from blood. This sample's subset: CD45RA-negative fraction. CDR3 nucleotide sequence: TGTGCCAGCTCTACTGGGAGGTCTGCTGGAAACACCATATATTTT. It encodes CASSTGRSAGNTIYF.